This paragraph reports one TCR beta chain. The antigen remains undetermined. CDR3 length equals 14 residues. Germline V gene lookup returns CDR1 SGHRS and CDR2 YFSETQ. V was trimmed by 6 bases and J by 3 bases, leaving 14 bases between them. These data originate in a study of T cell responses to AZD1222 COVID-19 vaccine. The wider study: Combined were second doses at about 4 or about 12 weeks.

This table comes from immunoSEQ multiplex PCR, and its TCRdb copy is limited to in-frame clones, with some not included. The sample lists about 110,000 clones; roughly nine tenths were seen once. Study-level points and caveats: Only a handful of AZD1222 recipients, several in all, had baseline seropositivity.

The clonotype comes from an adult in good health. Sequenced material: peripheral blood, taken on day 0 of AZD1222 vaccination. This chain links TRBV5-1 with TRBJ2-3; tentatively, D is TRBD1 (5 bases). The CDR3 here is CASNVDPGTDTQYF. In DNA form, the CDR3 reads TGCGCCAGCAATGTCGACCCAGGGACAGATACGCAGTATTTT.